These 19 T cell receptor beta chains originate from one sample sequenced in a study of blood T cells in healthy people across ages. A second PCR, run for about 7 to 11 cycles, used a sample-barcoded 5' primer plus a J-beta primer mix. TCRdb reprocessed the 5' RACE reads via MiXCR and lists one record per CDR3 protein. The table lists 750,000 to 1,000,000 distinct CDR3 sequences, almost 30% of them singletons. The same specimen was also included in a second study, on T cells of mothers and their children.

The sequenced material came from blood. The receptors originated from a middle-aged woman in good health.

In its sample, this clonotype was seen a few times. The V call is TRBV7-9, the J call TRBJ2-7; the D gene is possibly TRBD1 (5 bases). The germline V and J ends were trimmed by 4 bases and 6 bases, with 16 bases remaining between them. Germline-derived CDR1 and CDR2 are SEHNR and FQNEAQ (reference sequence). CDR3 size: 14 residues. This CDR3 reads CASSSTGFGAEQYF. The CDR3 coding sequence is TGTGCCAGCAGCTCCACCGGTTTTGGGGCCGAGCAGTACTTC.

The table lists this clonotype with a few counts. The chain uses TRBV20-1 and TRBJ2-7; weak D call: TRBD2 (6 bases). CDR1 DFQATT and CDR2 SNEGSKA come from the germline V gene (reference sequence). The CDR3 spans 15 residues. Trimming stripped 6 bases from V and 6 bases from J, with 24 bases between. CDR3: CSAVSGSTPDAEQYF. The CDR3 DNA reads TGCAGTGCGGTATCCGGGAGCACTCCAGACGCCGAGCAGTACTTC.

The chain joins TRBV7-2 to TRBJ2-2; unclear D gene. This CDR3 comprises 14 residues. Between the trimmed V and J ends, which lost 3 bases and 1 base, there was a span of 6 bases. Germline lookup yields CDR1 SGHTA and CDR2 FQGNSA. The CDR3 sequence is CASSFLRNTGELFF. CDR3 DNA: TGTGCCAGCAGCTTTCTCCGGAACACCGGGGAGCTGTTTTTT. The full variable domain, with the rest looked up from reference TRBV7-2 and TRBJ2-2, is GAGVSQSPSNKVTEKGKDVELRCDPISGHTALYWYRQSLGQGLEFLIYFQGNSAPDKSGLPSDRFSAERTGGSVSTLTIQRTQQEDSAVYLCASSFLRNTGELFFGEGSRLTVL.

V and J are TRBV14 and TRBJ1-2; 7 nucleotides align to TRBD1. Germline trimming cut 0 bases from V and 0 bases from J; bases unmatched to any gene: 7. CDR1 and CDR2 from the germline V gene are SGHDN and FVKESK. This CDR3 region has 17 residues. CDR3 DNA: TGTGCCAGCAGCCAAGATCTGGGACAGCCTGCTAACTATGGCTACACCTTC. This encodes CASSQDLGQPANYGYTF.

This clonotype was recorded many times. The V call is TRBV7-2, the J call TRBJ1-1; D might be TRBD1 (5 bases). CDR3 length: 14 amino acids. V lost 1 base, J lost 7 bases, and 13 bases lay in between. Germline V gives CDR1 SGHTA, CDR2 FQGNSA. For the CDR3, the DNA is TGTGCCAGCAGCTTAGTACCCCAGGGAAGTGAAGCTTTCTTT. Amino acids: CASSLVPQGSEAFF.

This clonotype was counted ten times or more. The chain combines TRBV7-9 with TRBJ2-5; D possibly corresponds to TRBD1 (5 bases). V gave up 5 bases and J gave up 3 bases, with 10 bases separating them. The CDR3 is 13 amino acids. The germline CDR1 and CDR2 sequences are SEHNR and FQNEAQ (reference sequence). In DNA form, the CDR3 reads TGTGCCAGCAGCATAGGGGTCAAAGAGACCCAGTACTTC. Translation: CASSIGVKETQYF.

On this clonotype itself: Since a much larger clone is just one base distant, this may be a read error. The chain employs TRBV18 and TRBJ1-3, with D hard to call. Germline lookup yields CDR1 KGHSH and CDR2 LQKENI. This CDR3 has 14 residues. Trimming removed 3 bases from V and 0 bases from J, with 6 bases in between. CDR3 residues: CASSPEASGNTIYF. CDR3 sequence (DNA): TGTGCCAGCTCACCGGAGGCCTCTGGAAACACCATATATTTT.

This clonotype was seen many times. The chain is built from TRBV7-2 and TRBJ2-5; weak D call: TRBD1 (6 bases). Trimming left V 3 bases short and J 1 base short, with 15 bases between. The length of the CDR3 is 16 residues. Germline assignment: CDR1 SGHTA and CDR2 FQGNSA. CDR3: CASSFGTLNIQETQYF. The CDR3 DNA follows: TGTGCCAGCAGCTTTGGGACACTGAATATCCAAGAGACCCAGTACTTC. Using reference TRBV7-2 and TRBJ2-5 for the parts outside the CDR3, the full variable domain is GAGVSQSPSNKVTEKGKDVELRCDPISGHTALYWYRQSLGQGLEFLIYFQGNSAPDKSGLPSDRFSAERTGGSVSTLTIQRTQQEDSAVYLCASSFGTLNIQETQYFGPGTRLLVL.

The V and J genes are TRBV20-1 and TRBJ2-7; D is possibly TRBD2 (7 bases). From germline, CDR1 is DFQATT and CDR2 SNEGSKA (reference sequence). Trimming pared 1 base from V and 2 bases from J, leaving 15 bases between. CDR3 length equals 15 residues. In DNA, the CDR3 is TGCAGTGCTAGAGGGGCCGGGGGGCATCCCTACGAGCAGTACTTC. Its translation: CSARGAGGHPYEQYF.

This clonotype came up many times. The CDR3 is CASSLGTSPGVETQYF. CDR3 coding DNA: TGTGCCAGCAGTCTAGGGACTAGCCCGGGGGTAGAGACCCAGTACTTC. The genes are TRBV27 and TRBJ2-5; 9 nucleotides line up with TRBD2. CDR3 length: 16 amino acids. The ends lost 5 bases at V and 4 bases at J; junction bases unmatched: 11. Looked up from germline, CDR1 is MNHEY and CDR2 is SMNVEV (reference sequence).

This clonotype was seen many times. The chain links TRBV10-3 to TRBJ2-5, with D possibly matching TRBD1 (7 bases). Germline assignment: CDR1 ENHRY and CDR2 SYGVKD. The CDR3 is 13 residues long. V was pared by 6 bases and J by 7 bases, with 15 bases between. The chain's CDR3 is CAISAGQKGTQYF. CDR3 sequence (DNA): TGTGCCATCAGCGCGGGACAGAAAGGGACCCAGTACTTC.

This clonotype was counted at least ten times. The V and J genes are TRBV4-1 and TRBJ2-5; TRBD1 matches 7 bases. The length of the CDR3 is 16 residues. The J segment lost 4 bases and the V segment lost 3 bases, leaving 11 bases of the junction unmatched. Germline V CDR1 and CDR2: MGHRA, YSYEKL. CDR3 region: CASSHPIRQGRETQYF. In DNA form, the CDR3 reads TGCGCCAGCAGCCACCCCATCAGACAGGGACGAGAGACCCAGTACTTC.

Here the CDR3 reads CASSQGTNANTEAFF. The DNA for the CDR3 is TGCGCCAGCAGCCAAGGTACGAACGCGAACACTGAAGCTTTCTTT. The chain joins TRBV4-1 to TRBJ1-1; D is unresolved. CDR1 MGHRA and CDR2 YSYEKL come from the germline V gene. V dropped 1 base and J dropped 1 base, with 10 bases sitting between them. The CDR3 totals 15 residues.

The chain employs TRBV7-9 and TRBJ2-3; 11 nucleotides line up with TRBD2. The germline V gene has CDR1 SEHNR and CDR2 FQNEAQ (reference sequence). This CDR3 spans 16 amino acids. V shed 5 bases and J 4 bases; nucleotides not matched to a gene: 8. The CDR3, as DNA: TGTGCCAGCAGCACGAGACTAGCGGGGTTCTCAGATACGCAGTATTTT. Its translation is CASSTRLAGFSDTQYF.

This clonotype appeared many times. This chain connects TRBV5-1 to TRBJ1-5; D is possibly TRBD1 (6 bases). The ends were cut back, 4 bases at V and 4 bases at J, with 9 bases in the middle. This CDR3 is 13 amino acids long. In germline, CDR1 is SGHRS, CDR2 YFSETQ. The CDR3 DNA reads TGCGCCAGCAGCCAGGGGCTAAATCAGCCCCAGCATTTT. This encodes CASSQGLNQPQHF.

Ten or more counts support this clonotype. In nucleotides, the CDR3 is TGCAGTGCTCCCAGGACTAGTAACTCCTACGAGCAGTACTTC. It codes for CSAPRTSNSYEQYF. V gene TRBV20-1 combines with J gene TRBJ2-7; 7 bases agree with TRBD2. Germline CDR1 reads DFQATT; CDR2 reads SNEGSKA (reference sequence). The CDR3 spans 14 residues. Trimming removed 5 bases from V and 0 bases from J; junction bases left unmatched: 7.

There are a few counts of this clonotype. The V gene is TRBV6-1, the J gene TRBJ1-6; D ambiguous. There are 14 residues in the CDR3. CDR1 and CDR2 (germline): MNHNS, SASEGT. V shed 3 bases and J shed 10 bases, with 13 bases lying between them. This chain's CDR3 is CASSDTWNRSPLHF. The CDR3 coding sequence is TGTGCCAGCAGTGATACCTGGAATAGGTCACCCCTCCACTTT.

The table lists this clonotype with a few counts. The chain links TRBV5-1 to TRBJ2-7; 9 positions match TRBD1. V lost 4 bases to trimming and J lost 1 base; unmatched junction nucleotides: 6. The CDR3 totals 15 residues. The germline gives CDR1 SGHRS, CDR2 YFSETQ. The CDR3 here is CASSPGTGMSYEQYF. The DNA of the CDR3 is TGCGCCAGCAGCCCTGGGACAGGGATGTCCTACGAGCAGTACTTC.

The chain recombines TRBV7-2 with TRBJ2-3, with 7 positions matching TRBD1. J was trimmed by 2 bases and V by 4 bases; bases with no gene match: 6. CDR3 length equals 15 residues. Germline V gives CDR1 SGHTA, CDR2 FQGNSA. The CDR3 sequence is CASSSRDRYTDTQYF. Written as DNA, the CDR3 is TGTGCCAGCAGCTCTCGGGACAGATACACAGATACGCAGTATTTT.